This is a list of T cell receptor beta chains from one sample in a study of Ad26.COV2.S vaccination and SARS-CoV-2 variants. The repertoire was sequenced with immunoSEQ multiplex PCR; TCRdb's copy has only in-frame clones and lacks some. The table records about 390,000 clones, 92% of them present only once. Sequencing used peripheral blood, obtained in a trial of Ad26.COV2.S vaccine versus placebo. The receptors were sampled from a person between 18 and 65 years old who received the Ad26.COV2.S COVID-19 vaccine or a placebo. Both conserved end residues are part of each CDR3. Fields, in order: D gene, V gene, clone size, J gene, CDR3 protein, CDR3 DNA. D genes are given only for firm matches. Size is stated for part of the rows, as once, few or many counts, or as a class when the clone is expanded.

>TRBD2|TRBV7-2|-|TRBJ2-5
CASTFPRGGLFGETQYF
TGTGCCAGCACCTTCCCGCGCGGGGGGTTATTCGGTGAGACCCAGTACTTC
>TRBD1|TRBV30|-|TRBJ2-5
CAWRDRGLETQYF
TGTGCCTGGCGGGACAGGGGGCTAGAGACCCAGTACTTC
>-|TRBV21-1|-|TRBJ2-2
CASSTRRPAHTGELFF
TGTGCCAGCAGCACTCGCCGACCGGCACACACCGGGGAGCTGTTTTTT
>-|TRBV28|-|TRBJ1-5
CACKGILGPQHF
TGTGCCTGCAAAGGTATCCTAGGGCCCCAGCATTTT
>TRBD1|TRBV30|-|TRBJ1-3
CAWSGDRGYGNTIYF
TGTGCCTGGAGTGGGGACAGGGGGTACGGAAACACCATATATTTT
>TRBD1|TRBV6-2/TRBV6-3|-|TRBJ1-1
CASSITGGENTEAFF
TGTGCCAGCAGTATCACAGGGGGAGAAAACACTGAAGCTTTCTTT
>-|TRBV29-1|-|TRBJ1-1
CSVGRGMNTEAFF
TGCAGCGTTGGTAGAGGTATGAACACTGAAGCTTTCTTT
>TRBD2|TRBV7-2|-|TRBJ2-1
CASSLGLAGVYNEQFF
TGTGCCAGCAGCTTAGGGCTAGCGGGGGTTTACAATGAGCAGTTCTTC
>-|TRBV19|-|TRBJ1-2
CASSISGAAGSYGYTF
TGTGCCAGTAGTATCTCTGGGGCCGCTGGTTCCTATGGCTACACCTTC
>-|TRBV9|-|TRBJ1-6
CASSPDVGSPLHF
TGTGCCAGCAGCCCAGACGTGGGTTCACCCCTCCACTTT
>-|TRBV5-1|-|TRBJ2-7
CASSFKGTLSYEQYF
TGCGCCAGCAGCTTTAAGGGGACATTGTCCTACGAGCAGTACTTC
>-|TRBV3-1/TRBV3-2|-|TRBJ2-7
CASSQGLLGAYEQYF
TGTGCCAGCAGCCAAGGGCTCTTAGGGGCCTACGAGCAGTACTTC
>-|TRBV19|-|TRBJ1-2
CASSIGVWGAGGYTF
TGTGCCAGTAGTATCGGCGTCTGGGGGGCTGGTGGCTACACCTTC
>-|TRBV30|once|TRBJ1-2
CAWTPRTQRTYGYTF
TGTGCCTGGACCCCCCGCACCCAGAGGACCTATGGCTACACCTTC
>TRBD2|TRBV4-1|-|TRBJ2-1
CASSQPAGTSYNEQFF
TGCGCCAGCAGCCAACCGGCCGGGACTAGCTACAATGAGCAGTTCTTC
>-|TRBV7-6|-|TRBJ1-4
CASSLASGATNEKLFF
TGTGCCAGCAGCCTCGCATCAGGGGCAACTAATGAAAAACTGTTTTTT
>TRBD1|TRBV18|-|TRBJ1-2
CASSPVNQPGQGSVGYTF
TGTGCCAGCTCACCGGTGAATCAACCCGGACAGGGGAGTGTGGGCTACACCTTC
>-|TRBV28|-|TRBJ1-5
CASSLGRLQPNSNQPQHF
TGTGCCAGCAGTTTAGGGCGGCTGCAGCCCAATAGCAATCAGCCCCAGCATTTT
>-|TRBV12-3/TRBV12-4|-|TRBJ1-4
CASSFREKLFF
TGTGCCAGCAGTTTCAGAGAAAAACTGTTTTTT
>-|TRBV6-5|-|TRBJ2-1
CASSYGGTNEQFF
TGTGCCAGCAGTTACGGGGGCACCAATGAGCAGTTCTTC
>-|TRBV18|-|TRBJ1-4
CASSPPSGGSEKLFF
TGTGCCAGCTCACCCCCGAGCGGGGGAAGTGAAAAACTGTTTTTT
>TRBD1|TRBV30|-|TRBJ1-2
CAWATGVGDGYTF
TGTGCCTGGGCTACAGGGGTGGGCGATGGCTACACCTTC
>TRBD1|TRBV27|-|TRBJ2-7
CASSFGDRVRLYF
TGTGCCAGCAGTTTCGGGGACAGAGTCCGTCTGTACTTC
>-|TRBV11-3|-|TRBJ1-2
CASSLLIPEYSGYTF
TGTGCCAGCAGCTTATTGATCCCGGAATACTCGGGCTACACCTTC
>TRBD2|TRBV7-9|-|TRBJ2-1
CASSVRTSGGVYNEQFF
TGTGCCAGCAGCGTGAGAACTAGCGGGGGGGTCTACAATGAGCAGTTCTTC
>-|TRBV6-5|-|TRBJ2-2
CASSPADSNTGELFF
TGTGCCAGCAGTCCCGCGGACAGCAACACCGGGGAGCTGTTTTTT
>-|TRBV13|-|TRBJ1-5
CASSLGRGDQPQHF
TGTGCCAGCAGCTTAGGCAGAGGGGACCAGCCCCAGCATTTT
>-|TRBV6-1|once|TRBJ1-5
CASSEVRGLRNQPQHF
TGTGCCAGCAGTGAAGTGCGGGGACTGCGCAATCAGCCCCAGCATTTT
>TRBD1|TRBV7-9|-|TRBJ1-4
CASSSGGTGEMFREKLFF
TGTGCCAGCAGCTCCGGGGGGACAGGGGAGATGTTCAGAGAAAAACTGTTTTTT
>TRBD1|TRBV29-1|-|TRBJ2-1
CSVTRQGPFEQFF
TGCAGCGTCACGAGACAGGGACCTTTTGAGCAGTTCTTC
>TRBD2|TRBV7-2|-|TRBJ2-3
CASSKLAGAYTDTQYF
TGTGCCAGCAGCAAACTAGCGGGGGCCTACACAGATACGCAGTATTTT
>-|TRBV18|-|TRBJ1-2
CASSPREGYTF
TGTGCCAGCTCACCTCGGGAAGGCTACACCTTC
>-|TRBV19|-|TRBJ1-1
CASSMWGNTEAFF
TGTGCCAGTAGTATGTGGGGGAACACTGAAGCTTTCTTT
>-|TRBV29-1|-|TRBJ2-2
CSVEFSQASDGELFF
TGCAGCGTTGAGTTCAGCCAGGCGTCTGACGGGGAGCTGTTTTTT
>-|TRBV6-5|-|TRBJ2-5
CASSYAGAKETQYF
TGTGCCAGCAGTTACGCGGGGGCCAAAGAGACCCAGTACTTC
>-|TRBV4-3|-|TRBJ2-7
CASSQEPTGQSSYEQYF
TGCGCCAGCAGCCAAGAACCAACCGGACAGTCCTCCTACGAGCAGTACTTC
>TRBD2|TRBV7-2|-|TRBJ2-1
CASSLASGAGNEQFF
TGTGCCAGCAGCTTAGCTAGCGGGGCGGGGAATGAGCAGTTCTTC
>TRBD1|TRBV6-1|-|TRBJ1-1
CASSEAGTGFTILHAEAFF
TGTGCCAGCAGTGAAGCGGGGACAGGGTTCACAATTTTACACGCTGAAGCTTTCTTT
>-|TRBV7-9|-|TRBJ1-2
CASSQPTAGYGYTF
TGTGCCAGCAGCCAACCAACGGCGGGTTATGGCTACACCTTC
>-|TRBV30|-|TRBJ1-2
CAWSVQRGALGGYTF
TGTGCCTGGAGTGTACAAAGGGGCGCATTAGGAGGCTACACCTTC
>-|TRBV13|-|TRBJ2-2
CASSRDIPSTGELFF
TGTGCCAGCAGCCGAGATATACCAAGCACCGGGGAGCTGTTTTTT
>TRBD1|TRBV9|-|TRBJ1-3
CASSSPREQGVLSGNTIYF
TGTGCCAGCAGCTCACCTAGGGAACAGGGGGTCCTCTCTGGAAACACCATATATTTT
>TRBD1|TRBV7-8|-|TRBJ1-1
CASSLGSGGQLNTEAFF
TGTGCCAGCAGCTTAGGATCGGGGGGACAGTTGAACACTGAAGCTTTCTTT
>-|TRBV30|-|TRBJ1-4
CAKRDTKGEKLFF
TGTGCCAAACGGGACACCAAAGGAGAAAAACTGTTTTTT
>TRBD1|TRBV7-9|-|TRBJ2-7
CASSFGTGEQYF
TGTGCCAGCAGCTTCGGGACAGGGGAGCAGTACTTC
>-|TRBV3-1/TRBV3-2|-|TRBJ2-7
CASSQDTGLLPYPYEQYF
TGTGCCAGCAGCCAAGACACAGGGTTGCTGCCTTACCCCTACGAGCAGTACTTC
>-|TRBV5-8|-|TRBJ2-7
CASSPISTDYEQYF
TGTGCCAGCAGCCCTATCTCGACAGACTACGAGCAGTACTTC
>TRBD2|TRBV19|-|TRBJ2-6
CASSFGGGYSGANVLTF
TGTGCCAGTAGTTTCGGCGGGGGATACTCTGGGGCCAACGTCCTGACTTTC
>-|TRBV3-1/TRBV3-2|-|TRBJ2-1
CASSQGRREQFF
TGTGCCAGCAGCCAAGGTCGCCGTGAGCAGTTCTTC
>TRBD2|TRBV27|-|TRBJ2-1
CASRGLAGVTEQFF
TGTGCCAGCAGAGGACTAGCGGGGGTTACTGAGCAGTTCTTC
>-|TRBV6-5|-|TRBJ1-4
CASRSDRNEKLFF
TGTGCCAGCAGGTCCGACCGTAATGAAAAACTGTTTTTT
>-|TRBV7-2|-|TRBJ2-7
CASSLAGEFYEQYF
TGTGCCAGCAGCTTAGCGGGGGAGTTCTACGAGCAGTACTTC
>TRBD1|TRBV5-1|-|TRBJ2-2
CASSPQSGTGGVGELFF
TGCGCCAGCAGCCCCCAAAGCGGGACAGGGGGCGTCGGGGAGCTGTTTTTT
>-|TRBV27|-|TRBJ2-6
CASSPQGIYNVLTF
TGTGCCAGCAGCCCCCAGGGAATTTACAACGTCCTGACTTTC